Listed below are T cell receptor beta chains from one sample, sequenced in a study of blood T cell repertoires in COVID-19. Measured with immunoSEQ multiplex PCR; TCRdb has only the in-frame clones, and not every one. Of about 150,000 clones listed, 60% to 80% are singletons. Sequencing was carried out using peripheral blood. These receptors all come from a man between 45 and 60 years old with active or convalescent COVID-19. The CDR3 runs from the conserved cysteine through the conserved F or W. A D gene is named only where the DNA matches it firmly. Not every row has a clone size; where given, it reads once, few, many or a size class.

>NA|TRBJ2-7|few|15|TRBV11-2
CASSLASVSAYEQYF
TGTGCCAGCAGCTTAGCATCAGTTTCCGCCTACGAGCAGTACTTC
>TRBD1|TRBJ1-1|NA|14|TRBV19
CASSPDRLNTEAFF
TGTGCCAGTAGTCCGGACAGGTTGAACACTGAAGCTTTCTTT
>NA|TRBJ2-6|NA|17|TRBV15
CATSRDPREPGANVLTF
TGTGCCACCAGCAGAGACCCACGGGAGCCGGGGGCCAACGTCCTGACTTTC
>TRBD1|TRBJ1-2|NA|14|TRBV5-1
CASSLGQGYYGYTF
TGCGCCAGCAGCTTGGGACAGGGATACTATGGCTACACCTTC
>TRBD1|TRBJ1-2|NA|14|TRBV9
CASNDGDRNYGYTF
TGTGCCAGCAATGACGGGGACAGGAACTATGGCTACACCTTC
>NA|TRBJ2-3|few|15|TRBV6-5
CASRYSGEGGDTQYF
TGTGCCAGCAGATACAGCGGGGAGGGGGGAGATACGCAGTATTTT
>TRBD2|TRBJ2-7|NA|17|TRBV3-1/TRBV3-2
CASSPSQTSGRFYEQYF
TGTGCCAGCAGCCCGAGTCAGACTAGCGGGAGATTCTACGAGCAGTACTTC
>TRBD2|TRBJ2-7|NA|15|TRBV7-2
CASSLGAGGSYEQYF
TGTGCCAGCAGCTTAGGGGCCGGGGGGTCCTACGAGCAGTACTTC
>NA|TRBJ2-5|NA|14|TRBV21-1
CASIPQGVQETQYF
TGTGCCAGCATACCACAGGGGGTACAAGAGACCCAGTACTTC
>TRBD2|TRBJ2-7|NA|14|TRBV19
CASSIGTSGYEQYF
TGTGCCAGTAGTATCGGGACTAGCGGATACGAGCAGTACTTC
>TRBD1|TRBJ1-6|NA|16|TRBV7-9
CASSGEQGPYNSPLHF
TGTGCCAGCAGCGGAGAACAGGGGCCCTATAATTCACCCCTCCACTTT
>NA|TRBJ1-1|NA|13|TRBV27
CASRPGIGGEAFF
TGTGCCAGCAGGCCGGGAATTGGAGGTGAAGCTTTCTTT
>NA|TRBJ1-1|NA|13|TRBV19
CASRTQGLTEAFF
TGTGCCAGTCGAACTCAGGGGCTGACTGAAGCTTTCTTT
>NA|TRBJ2-7|NA|14|TRBV11-2
CASSLGVGHYEQYF
TGTGCCAGCAGCTTAGGGGTAGGACACTACGAGCAGTACTTC
>TRBD1|TRBJ2-7|NA|16|TRBV28
CASSPPGQASSYEQYF
TGTGCCAGCAGTCCGCCGGGACAGGCCAGCTCCTACGAGCAGTACTTC
>TRBD1|TRBJ2-5|NA|19|TRBV3-1/TRBV3-2
CASSHLVFRTGGGGETQYF
TGTGCCAGCAGCCATCTAGTCTTTCGGACAGGGGGTGGCGGGGAGACCCAGTACTTC
>NA|TRBJ1-3|NA|14|TRBV7-8
CASSLVRAGNTIYF
TGTGCCAGCAGCTTAGTCCGGGCTGGAAACACCATATATTTT
>TRBD1|TRBJ2-2|NA|16|TRBV27
CASSFLLTGGTGELFF
TGTGCCAGCAGTTTTTTGCTGACAGGGGGCACCGGGGAGCTGTTTTTT
>TRBD2|TRBJ2-3|once|15|TRBV11-1
CASSGSGRGPNTQYF
TGTGCCAGCAGCGGAAGCGGGAGGGGCCCGAATACGCAGTATTTT
>TRBD1|TRBJ2-7|NA|14|TRBV28
CASSSGTGVSEQYF
TGTGCCAGCAGCTCCGGGACAGGGGTGTCCGAGCAGTACTTC
>NA|TRBJ2-7|NA|12|TRBV9
CASSVGGPVLHF
TGTGCCAGCAGCGTAGGAGGTCCGGTCCTACACTTC
>NA|TRBJ1-4|NA|13|TRBV6-4
CAAPILNEEKLFF
TGTGCCGCTCCAATTTTAAATGAGGAAAAACTGTTTTTT
>NA|TRBJ1-1|NA|12|TRBV12-3/TRBV12-4
CASSFARTEAFF
TGTGCCAGCAGTTTTGCGCGGACTGAAGCTTTCTTT
>NA|TRBJ2-7|NA|15|TRBV7-6
CASSLERGWHYEQYF
TGTGCCAGCAGCTTAGAAAGGGGCTGGCACTACGAGCAGTACTTC
>NA|TRBJ1-5|NA|13|TRBV7-3
CASSPGGDQPQHF
TGTGCCAGCAGTCCCGGGGGGGATCAGCCCCAGCATTTT
>NA|TRBJ2-1|NA|15|TRBV3-1/TRBV3-2
CASSPRDLSYNEQFF
TGTGCCAGCAGCCCCCGGGACTTGTCGTACAATGAGCAGTTCTTC
>NA|TRBJ1-1|once|13|TRBV27
CASSYRRNTEAFF
TGTGCCAGCAGTTACAGGAGGAACACTGAAGCTTTCTTT
>TRBD1|TRBJ1-2|NA|15|TRBV9
CASSLQGQGNNGYTF
TGTGCCAGCAGCCTCCAGGGACAGGGGAACAATGGCTACACCTTC
>NA|TRBJ2-3|NA|12|TRBV13
CASSGAPDTQYF
TGTGCCAGCTCGGGTGCCCCAGATACGCAGTATTTT
>NA|TRBJ2-1|NA|14|TRBV29-1
CSVWNRARGNEQFF
TGCAGCGTTTGGAACAGGGCCAGGGGCAATGAGCAGTTCTTC
>NA|TRBJ1-2|many|14|TRBV27
CASSRSGGNYGYTF
TGTGCCAGCAGTAGGTCAGGAGGAAACTATGGCTACACCTTC
>NA|TRBJ1-2|NA|17|TRBV6-6
CASSPYREWDTNYGYTF
TGTGCCAGCAGTCCTTACAGGGAATGGGACACTAACTATGGCTACACCTTC
>NA|TRBJ2-1|NA|12|TRBV7-2
CASSTRHTAPLF
TGTGCCAGCAGCACCAGACACACGGCCCCCCTCTTC
>TRBD1|TRBJ1-6|NA|16|TRBV5-1
CASSGRTGTDDSPLHF
TGCGCCAGCAGCGGTAGAACCGGGACAGACGATTCACCCCTCCACTTT
>NA|TRBJ2-5|NA|15|TRBV3-1/TRBV3-2
CASSQESGSGETQYF
TGTGCCAGCAGCCAAGAGTCGGGTAGCGGAGAGACCCAGTACTTC
>NA|TRBJ1-6|NA|13|TRBV2
CASRILRESPLHF
TGTGCCAGCAGGATCCTCAGGGAATCACCCCTCCACTTT
>TRBD2|TRBJ2-1|few|15|TRBV5-1
CASSLEAGGYNEQFF
TGCGCCAGCAGCTTGGAAGCGGGAGGGTACAATGAGCAGTTCTTC
>NA|TRBJ2-1|NA|12|TRBV11-2
CASSGLGNEQFF
TGTGCCAGCAGCGGACTGGGCAATGAGCAGTTCTTC
>TRBD2|TRBJ2-3|NA|14|TRBV5-1
CASSPSGDTDTQYF
TGCGCCAGCAGCCCAAGCGGGGATACAGATACGCAGTATTTT
>NA|TRBJ1-5|NA|13|TRBV11-2
CASSLAFNQPQHF
TGTGCCAGCAGCTTAGCCTTCAATCAGCCCCAGCATTTT
>TRBD1|TRBJ2-5|NA|14|TRBV7-6
CASRPRTGQETQYF
TGTGCCAGCAGACCCAGGACAGGGCAAGAGACCCAGTACTTC